The 31 T cell receptor beta chains below were found in one sample sequenced in a study of T-cell memory formation after mild COVID-19. Each CDR3 protein gets one entry after TCRdb re-called the 5' RACE reads with MiXCR. Counted here are 350,000 to 450,000 distinct CDR3 sequences, 15% to 20% occurring once; the ten biggest clones make up approximately 8.1%. Material: PBMCs or a T cell subset sorted from them (not recorded which). The source is an adult woman who had mild COVID-19 (a few samples of this study predate the infection). Cell type and time point are not known.

The chain is built from TRBV4-3 and TRBJ1-1, with 7 nucleotides matching TRBD1. This CDR3 has 14 amino acids. Per germline, CDR1 LGHNA and CDR2 YSLEER. V shed 1 base and J 7 bases; nucleotides not matched to a gene: 6. This chain's CDR3 is CASSQVRRGNEAFF. The CDR3 DNA follows: TGCGCCAGCAGCCAAGTTCGCAGGGGGAATGAAGCTTTCTTT.

This clonotype appeared a few times. The V gene is TRBV6-1, the J gene TRBJ2-7; TRBD1 aligns across 8 bases. The junction had 1 base not matched to a gene; V was cut back by 3 bases and J by 0 bases. CDR1 is MNHNS, CDR2 SASEGT, per germline. The CDR3 length is 14 residues. The CDR3 reads CASSEQGASYEQYF. The CDR3 nucleotides read TGTGCCAGCAGTGAGCAGGGGGCCTCCTACGAGCAGTACTTC.

This clonotype was seen only a few times. V is TRBV7-2 and J is TRBJ2-5; TRBD1 aligns across 7 bases. The V gene end was trimmed by 1 base and the J gene end by 4 bases; junction bases not matched to a gene: 3. The germline gives CDR1 SGHTA, CDR2 FQGNSA. CDR3 size: 14 residues. The CDR3 region has the DNA TGTGCCAGCAGCTTAGGACAGGGTACAGAGACCCAGTACTTC. Translated, it gives CASSLGQGTETQYF.

In this sample, this clonotype turned up a few times. The chain has TRBV11-2 and TRBJ1-1; D remains unclear. Trimming cost V 4 bases and J 0 bases, with 9 bases left between them. CDR3 size: 14 residues. CDR1 and CDR2 from the germline V gene are SGHAT and FQNNGV. The CDR3 nucleotides read TGTGCCAGCAGCTCAAGAAGCATGAACACTGAAGCTTTCTTT. It is translated as CASSSRSMNTEAFF.

V is TRBV5-1 and J is TRBJ1-1; TRBD1 matches at 7 bases. Per germline, CDR1 SGHRS and CDR2 YFSETQ. The CDR3 runs 14 residues. V was pared by 0 bases and J by 4 bases, with 3 bases of the junction left unmatched. The DNA of the CDR3 is TGCGCCAGCAGCTTGGCAGGGGGGAGCACTGAAGCTTTCTTT. Translated: CASSLAGGSTEAFF.

This clonotype appeared a few times. The chain links TRBV18 to TRBJ1-3; the D is unclear. Germline V gene lookup returns CDR1 KGHSH and CDR2 LQKENI. The V and J ends lost 2 bases and 8 bases respectively, with 10 bases between them. There are 13 residues in the CDR3. CDR3 DNA sequence: TGTGCCAGCTCACCAATTCTCGGAGACACCATATATTTT. Amino acid sequence: CASSPILGDTIYF.

This clonotype showed up just a few times. The rearrangement uses TRBV3-1 and TRBJ2-3; 7 bases line up with TRBD1. The CDR3 extends over 16 amino acids. V lost 7 bases, J lost 0 bases, and 10 bases stayed unmatched. CDR1 is LGHDT, CDR2 YNNKEL, per germline (reference sequence). CDR3 region: CASNQGQLTSTDTQYF. CDR3 bases: TGTGCCAGCAACCAGGGACAGCTAACTAGCACAGATACGCAGTATTTT.

CDR3 DNA: TGTGCCAGCAGTTGGGGAGGGAGGACTGAAGCTTTCTTT. Amino acid sequence: CASSWGGRTEAFF. The V gene is TRBV25-1, the J gene TRBJ1-1; D gene unclear. The CDR3 totals 13 residues. Between the trimmed V and J ends, which lost 5 bases and 5 bases, there was a span of 12 bases. The germline V gene has CDR1 MGHDK and CDR2 SYGVNS.

The sample holds a few counts of this clonotype. V gene TRBV20-1 combines with J gene TRBJ1-2, with 7 bases that match TRBD1. Trimming removed 3 bases from V and 6 bases from J; junction bases left unmatched: 7. CDR3 length equals 13 residues. Germline loops: CDR1 DFQATT, CDR2 SNEGSKA (reference sequence). CDR3 nucleotides: TGCAGTGCTAGTCGACAGGGAGAGGATGGCTACACCTTC. Protein: CSASRQGEDGYTF.

This clonotype was recorded a few times. The V and J genes are TRBV12-3 or TRBV12-4 and TRBJ1-3; no clear D gene. V lost 0 bases and J lost 0, with 6 bases in between. This CDR3 region has 15 residues. CDR3 DNA: TGTGCCAGCAGTTTAGCGCGCTACTCTGGAAACACCATATATTTT. Its translation: CASSLARYSGNTIYF.

The gene calls are TRBV4-1 and TRBJ2-1; D ambiguous. V lost 3 bases, J lost 8 bases, and 17 bases lay in between. From germline, CDR1 is MGHRA and CDR2 YSYEKL. This CDR3 is 15 amino acids long. CDR3 sequence: CASSHPRTPLDEQFF. The CDR3 nucleotides are TGCGCCAGCAGCCACCCCCGGACCCCTCTCGATGAGCAGTTCTTC.

The CDR3: CASSLVDRFANTGELFF. The CDR3 bases are TGTGCCAGCAGCCTAGTTGACAGGTTCGCGAACACCGGGGAGCTGTTTTTT. V and J are TRBV3-1 and TRBJ2-2; D might be TRBD1 (6 bases). With 4 bases removed from V and 0 bases from J, the gap between germline ends came to 15 bases. The CDR3 spans 17 residues. CDR1 is LGHDT and CDR2 is YNNKEL in the germline V gene (reference sequence).

This clonotype was seen a handful of times. CDR3: CASSIGPGRRESSDTQYF. The CDR3 nucleotides read TGTGCCAGTAGTATAGGCCCTGGGAGGCGGGAGAGTTCCGATACGCAGTATTTT. The chain uses TRBV19 and TRBJ2-3; TRBD2 aligns across 7 bases. The germline CDR1 and CDR2 sequences are LNHDA and SQIVND (reference sequence). With 1 base clipped from V and 6 bases from J, the junction kept 16 bases outside the gene matches. The CDR3 covers 18 residues.

This clonotype was detected ten times or more. The CDR3 loop is CASSLLAGEQFF. CDR3 coding DNA: TGTGCCAGCAGCTTACTAGCGGGTGAGCAGTTCTTC. J is TRBJ2-1 and V is TRBV7-2; 8 bases agree with TRBD2. CDR1 is SGHTA and CDR2 is FQGNSA in the germline V gene. V shed 2 bases, J shed 9 bases, and the junction held 0 bases outside the gene matches. CDR3 length: 12 residues.

The V call is TRBV6-6, the J call TRBJ2-7; weak D call: TRBD1 (6 bases). The CDR3 spans 15 residues. Trimming took 0 bases from V and 2 from J, leaving 11 bases between them. Looked up from germline, CDR1 is MNHNY and CDR2 is SVGAGI (reference sequence). The CDR3 DNA reads TGTGCCAGCAGTTACTCTCTTCAGGGGCCCTACGAGCAGTACTTC. Protein sequence: CASSYSLQGPYEQYF.

This clonotype was counted only a few times. The rearrangement joins TRBV5-1 to TRBJ2-2; 7 bases are shared with TRBD2. This CDR3 is built from 16 residues. V trimming: 3 bases; J trimming: 1 base; junction bases outside the gene matches: 6. The V gene's germline CDR1 is SGHRS and CDR2 YFSETQ. CDR3 coding DNA: TGCGCCAGCAGCTCGGGGGGACTGATGAACACCGGGGAGCTGTTTTTT. Its translation: CASSSGGLMNTGELFF.

This clonotype appeared a few times. The chain employs TRBV7-9 and TRBJ1-1; D unclear. The germline V and J ends were trimmed by 3 bases and 8 bases, with 10 bases remaining between them. This CDR3 contains 12 residues. Germline V gene sequence: CDR1 SEHNR, CDR2 FQNEAQ (reference sequence). The CDR3 sequence: CASSFTEGEAFF. In DNA, the CDR3 is TGTGCCAGCAGCTTTACGGAGGGCGAAGCTTTCTTT.

This clonotype occurred a few times. This chain connects TRBV12-3 or TRBV12-4 to TRBJ2-3, with D possibly being TRBD2 (7 bases). The ends were cut back, 4 bases at V and 2 bases at J, with 25 bases in the middle. The CDR3 runs 19 residues. The DNA of the CDR3 is TGTGCCAGCAGTTCCCGAGGGAGGGACACTCTAGGTTTCACAGATACGCAGTATTTT. Translation gives CASSSRGRDTLGFTDTQYF.

V is TRBV30 and J is TRBJ2-1, with TRBD2 matching over 7 bases. The length of the CDR3 is 15 residues. The V gene end was trimmed by 1 base and the J gene end by 10 bases; junction bases not matched to a gene: 13. Germline-derived CDR1 and CDR2 are GTSNPN and SVGIG (reference sequence). The CDR3 here is CAWSDLTSRVYEQFF. Written as DNA, the CDR3 is TGTGCCTGGAGTGATTTGACTAGCCGGGTCTACGAGCAGTTCTTC.

This rearrangement joins TRBV5-6 to TRBJ1-2; a possible D gene is TRBD1 (5 bases). Trimming stripped 5 bases from V and 4 bases from J, with 9 bases between. Germline CDR1 SGHDT, CDR2 YYEEEE. The CDR3 runs to 12 residues. Here the CDR3 reads CASRTEAYGYTF. DNA for the CDR3: TGTGCCAGCAGGACAGAGGCCTATGGCTACACCTTC.

This clonotype turned up a few times. CDR3 DNA sequence: TGTGCCAGCAGCCCTATTGACAGGGCCTACATAGGGGTCTATAGCAATCAGCCCCAGCATTTT. The encoded protein is CASSPIDRAYIGVYSNQPQHF. The chain combines TRBV7-6 with TRBJ1-5, with 7 bases matching TRBD1. Trimming cost V 5 bases and J 0 bases; bases outside gene matches: 22. The CDR3 has 21 residues. In germline, CDR1 is SGHVS, CDR2 FNYEAQ.

This clonotype has more than one count but fewer than ten. The chain links TRBV27 to TRBJ1-1; a weak D match, TRBD1 (5 bases). Trimming removed 0 bases at V and 7 bases at J, with 9 bases between. Germline lookup yields CDR1 MNHEY and CDR2 SMNVEV (reference sequence). The CDR3 runs 13 residues. As DNA, the CDR3 is TGTGCCAGCAGTTTATCGGGAAGGGGTGAAGCTTTCTTT. It yields the protein CASSLSGRGEAFF.

The rearrangement joins TRBV27 to TRBJ1-2; 7 bases map to TRBD1. Germline CDR1 and CDR2: MNHEY and SMNVEV (reference sequence). After removal of 5 bases from V and 8 bases from J, the junction contained 8 bases not matched to a gene. CDR3 length: 13 amino acids. The CDR3 is CASSIRQGGGYTF. The CDR3 DNA is TGTGCCAGCAGTATAAGACAGGGTGGAGGCTACACCTTC.

This clonotype came up a few times. The genes are TRBV5-1 and TRBJ1-4, with D tentatively TRBD1 (5 bases). There are 14 residues in the CDR3. V was cut by 4 bases and J by 5 bases, with 12 bases left in between. Germline values: CDR1 SGHRS, CDR2 YFSETQ. CDR3 DNA sequence: TGCGCCAGCAGCCGGGACGGTCGAAATGAAAAACTGTTTTTT. It yields the protein CASSRDGRNEKLFF.

The chain employs TRBV5-1 and TRBJ1-1; TRBD1 might be the D (6 bases). The CDR3 spans 16 residues. CDR1 is SGHRS and CDR2 is YFSETQ in the germline V gene. Trimming pared 2 bases from V and 0 bases from J, leaving 14 bases between. CDR3 protein: CASSLGGPPLNTEAFF. Here the CDR3 DNA reads TGCGCCAGCAGCTTAGGGGGACCTCCTTTGAACACTGAAGCTTTCTTT.

In this sample, this clonotype turned up a few times. The genes are TRBV15 and TRBJ2-3; the match to TRBD1 covers 10 bases. In germline, CDR1 is LNHNV, CDR2 YYDKDF (reference sequence). The CDR3 consists of 16 residues. Trimming removed 3 bases from V and 0 bases from J; junction bases left unmatched: 3. The CDR3: CATSRGDRGSTDTQYF. The CDR3 DNA reads TGTGCCACCAGCAGGGGGGACAGGGGCAGCACAGATACGCAGTATTTT.

This clonotype was counted between two and nine times. The CDR3 DNA reads TGTGCCAGCAGCCCACAGGGGGCGCACGGCTATGGCTACACCTTC. Amino acid sequence: CASSPQGAHGYGYTF. V usage is TRBV11-1 and J usage is TRBJ1-2; 9 bases are a match to TRBD1. This CDR3 has 15 residues. The V segment lost 5 bases and the J segment 4 bases; nucleotides outside the gene matches: 8. The germline V gene encodes CDR1 SGHAT and CDR2 FQDESV (reference sequence). The full variable domain, rest sourced from reference TRBV11-1 and TRBJ1-2, is EAEVAQSPRYKITEKSQAVAFWCDPISGHATLYWYRQILGQGPELLVQFQDESVVDDSQLPKDRFSAERLKGVDSTLKIQPAELGDSAMYLCASSPQGAHGYGYTFGSGTRLTVV.

This clonotype was counted many times. This chain connects TRBV12-3 or TRBV12-4 to TRBJ1-1, with D possibly matching TRBD1 (6 bases). The CDR3 consists of 17 residues. V lost 5 bases, J lost 4 bases, and 23 bases lay in between. The CDR3 spells CASSLSLSRGAGTEAFF. The CDR3 nucleotides read TGTGCCAGCAGTCTCTCACTTAGTCGGGGGGCGGGCACTGAAGCTTTCTTT.

The rearrangement links TRBV14 to TRBJ2-1; no firm D call. Germline V lookup: CDR1 SGHDN, CDR2 FVKESK. Trimming removed 4 bases at V and 0 bases at J, with 7 bases between. This CDR3 has 14 residues. The CDR3 nucleotides are TGTGCCAGCAGCCGGTACATCTCCTACAATGAGCAGTTCTTC. Amino acid sequence: CASSRYISYNEQFF. Variable domain in full (rest from reference TRBV14 and TRBJ2-1): EAGVTQFPSHSVIEKGQTVTLRCDPISGHDNLYWYRRVMGKEIKFLLHFVKESKQDESGMPNNRFLAERTGGTYSTLKVQPAELEDSGVYFCASSRYISYNEQFFGPGTRLTVL.

The sample holds a few counts of this clonotype. V and J are TRBV9 and TRBJ2-7; TRBD2 might be the D (5 bases). Germline CDR1 is SGDLS and CDR2 is YYNGEE. CDR3 length equals 13 residues. V lost 4 bases and J lost 6, with 14 bases in between. The CDR3 sequence: CASSPLGRGEQYF. The CDR3 bases are TGTGCCAGCAGCCCTCTGGGGAGAGGCGAGCAGTACTTC.

This chain connects TRBV29-1 to TRBJ1-1; a weak D match, TRBD1 (5 bases). Germline lookup yields CDR1 SQVTM and CDR2 ANQGSEA. This CDR3 comprises 11 residues. V shed 4 bases and J shed 4 bases, with 7 bases lying between them. The CDR3 loop is CSVGRVTEAFF. Here the CDR3 DNA reads TGCAGCGTTGGCAGGGTCACTGAAGCTTTCTTT.